These T cell receptor beta chains were read from a single sample in a study of T cells in tumors after PD-1 blockade. Assay used: immunoSEQ multiplex PCR; TCRdb lists only in-frame clones, some missing. This sample has 34,000 or so clones; roughly 76% occur once, and the top ten carry around 40%. This sample comprised PBMCs, obtained after anti-PD-1 treatment. The receptors derive from a human donor with basal cell carcinoma. Each CDR3 is given with its conserved first and last residue. The order of the fields is D gene, V gene, CDR3 protein. The D gene is left open where the match is weak.

-	TRBV20-1	CSASIQGNTEAFF
TRBD1	TRBV7-9	CASSQAGQGAYGYTF
-	TRBV6-5	CATGQLNEQFF
TRBD2	TRBV27	CASSPGTSGRAYNEQFF
TRBD2	TRBV7-2	CASSLGRSGRASVLYEQFF
-	TRBV15	CATSRGGGTNTGELFF
-	TRBV5-5	CASSSSRVTEAFF
TRBD2	TRBV7-2	CASSLRPSGYSYEQYF
TRBD1	TRBV14	CASSQDLGQGADYGYTF
-	TRBV6-5	CASSSGVTGELFF
-	TRBV19	CASSTHNEQFF
TRBD1	TRBV6-1	CASSEVGTGNYGYTF
-	TRBV6-1	CASSEGSGGNQPQHF
-	TRBV11-3	CASSRDRNTEAFF
-	TRBV7-9	CASSLEAGNQPQHF
-	TRBV7-9	CASSSWAKNEQFF
TRBD1	TRBV5-1	CASGGDRGIEQFF
-	TRBV5-4	CASSPGRENIQYF
-	TRBV30	CAWTVGRNTEAFF
TRBD1	TRBV9	CASSVGQGQETQYF
TRBD2	TRBV9	CASSVLTSGSDEQFF
-	TRBV9	CASSAPRGELNTGELFF
-	TRBV28	CASSFAGRYYEQYF
TRBD2	TRBV28	CASRLGRGSSYEQYF
TRBD2	TRBV7-2	CASSFVGLAEETQYF
-	TRBV5-4	CASSPGLFPGEQYF
TRBD1	TRBV28	CASSATGRETQYF
-	TRBV10-3	CAISLESHNEQFF
TRBD1	TRBV6-2/TRBV6-3	CASSCRDRGPMNTEAFF
-	TRBV4-1	CASSQDLRAQETQYF
-	TRBV5-6	CASSLGGTNYGYTF
-	TRBV6-6	CASSYSSTLNTEAFF
-	TRBV2	CASSVEGTGYTF
-	TRBV4-2	CASSHNINTGELFF
TRBD2	TRBV4-1	CASSQDSIAGSGRPLKAQYF
-	TRBV9	CASSVGGYLSGTDTQYF
TRBD1	TRBV6-5	CASNQDRGRQPQHF